Listed below are T cell receptor beta chains from one sample, sequenced in a study of cytomegalovirus exposure and HLA in healthy donors. Data came from immunoSEQ multiplex PCR; TCRdb stores just in-frame clones and leaves some out. Of roughly 120,000 clones listed, under 90% were seen once; the top ten hold under 2.5%. Sequenced material: PBMCs. The receptors come from a woman in her 30s in good health and CMV-seronegative. The CDR3 runs from the conserved cysteine through the conserved F or W. The D gene is left open where the match is weak. Clone size is not always given. Where it is, it says once, few, many or a class for expanded clones.

-,TRBJ1-2,-,TRBV29-1,TGCAGCGCCCTGGCGGGGTCGGGAGGCTATGGCTACACCTTC,CSALAGSGGYGYTF
few,TRBJ1-1,TRBD1,TRBV5-1,TGCGCCAGCAGCATAACGGGGGACAGGTCCGACATCACTGAAGCTTTCTTT,CASSITGDRSDITEAFF
-,TRBJ2-1,TRBD2,TRBV9,TGTGCCAGCAGCCGGAGCGGGAGCTCCTACAATGAGCAGTTCTTC,CASSRSGSSYNEQFF
once,TRBJ1-2,TRBD1,TRBV2,TGTGCCAGCAGTGAAGCAGGGGGCGAGTATGGCTACACCTTC,CASSEAGGEYGYTF
-,TRBJ2-1,TRBD2,TRBV2,TGTGCCAGCAGTGGGAATAGCGGGAGAATAAATGAGCAGTTCTTC,CASSGNSGRINEQFF
once,TRBJ1-2,-,TRBV5-6,TGTGCCAGCAGCTTGGAGAGGGTGGGCTATGGCTACACCTTC,CASSLERVGYGYTF
-,TRBJ1-5,-,TRBV18,TGTGCCAGCTCACCACCGGACACAGGGATTAGCAATCAGCCCCAGCATTTT,CASSPPDTGISNQPQHF
-,TRBJ1-5,-,TRBV11-2,TGTGCCAGCAGCGGCGGGGAGTCTCAGCCCCAGCATTTT,CASSGGESQPQHF
-,TRBJ1-5,-,TRBV4-1,TGCGCCAGCAGCCAAGATGAGGGTAGCAATCAGCCCCAGCATTTT,CASSQDEGSNQPQHF
-,TRBJ1-6,-,TRBV5-6,TGTGCCAGCAGCTTGGCAGGGTCTTACTCACCCCTCCACTTT,CASSLAGSYSPLHF
-,TRBJ1-1,-,TRBV5-1,TGCGCCAGCAGCCCGACGGGGAACACTGAAGCTTTCTTT,CASSPTGNTEAFF
-,TRBJ2-3,-,TRBV7-9,TGTGCCGGAAGACAGGGGACTACCACAGATACGCAGTATTTT,CAGRQGTTTDTQYF
-,TRBJ2-7,-,TRBV5-4,TGTGCCAGCAGCACGGACACCCAGGAGCAGTACTTC,CASSTDTQEQYF
-,TRBJ1-5,-,TRBV4-1,TGCGCCAGCAGCCAGGTGGCTGATCAGCCCCAGCATTTT,CASSQVADQPQHF
-,TRBJ2-3,-,TRBV25-1,TGTGCCAGCAGTGGCCCGGGATTGGCGGGAAAGAGAACAGATACGCAGTATTTT,CASSGPGLAGKRTDTQYF
-,TRBJ1-6,-,TRBV10-2,TGCGCCAGCAGTCCGCAGGGTATTTCTAATTCACCCCTCCACTTT,CASSPQGISNSPLHF
-,TRBJ1-3,-,TRBV7-3,TGTGCCAGCAGCTTAACGGGGGGGAACTCTGGAAACACCATATATTTT,CASSLTGGNSGNTIYF
-,TRBJ1-4,-,TRBV7-9,TGTGCCAGCAGCTTAAGTCAGGGAGGTGAAAAACTGTTTTTT,CASSLSQGGEKLFF
-,TRBJ2-3,TRBD2,TRBV7-3,TGTGCCAGCAGCTTAATAGCGGGAGAGTCAGATACGCAGTATTTT,CASSLIAGESDTQYF
once,TRBJ2-7,TRBD1,TRBV11-1,TGTGCCAGCAGCTCCAGACAGGGCCTAGGGTACGAGCAGTACTTC,CASSSRQGLGYEQYF
-,TRBJ2-1,TRBD2,TRBV7-3,TGTGCCAGCAGCTTAAACAAAGCGGGAGCTGAGCAGTTCTTC,CASSLNKAGAEQFF
-,TRBJ1-3,-,TRBV7-3,TGTGCCAGCAGCCCTAACGGTCGACAGCTCTCTGGAAACACCATATATTTT,CASSPNGRQLSGNTIYF
-,TRBJ2-3,TRBD2,TRBV7-2,TGTGCCAGCAGCCTGACTAGCGGGAAAGGCACAGATACGCAGTATTTT,CASSLTSGKGTDTQYF
-,TRBJ2-1,TRBD2,TRBV6-4,TGTGCCAGCAGTGACTCACTAGCGGGAGGTCACAATGAGCAGTTCTTC,CASSDSLAGGHNEQFF
-,TRBJ2-3,TRBD2,TRBV6-1,TGTGCCAGCAGTGATCTTTTAGCGGGAGGAGGTGGAGATACGCAGTATTTT,CASSDLLAGGGGDTQYF
-,TRBJ2-1,TRBD1,TRBV10-2,TGCGCCAGCAAAGACAGGGGCATAATTGATGAGCAGTTCTTC,CASKDRGIIDEQFF
few,TRBJ1-3,-,TRBV28,TGTGCCAGCAGTCCCTCCGGCGGTCCTGGAAACACCATATATTTT,CASSPSGGPGNTIYF
-,TRBJ2-1,TRBD2,TRBV11-2,TGTGCCAGCAGCTTTCTAGCGGGATCTTACAATGAGCAGTTCTTC,CASSFLAGSYNEQFF
-,TRBJ2-7,TRBD2,TRBV6-5,TGTGCCAGCAGTTACTCGACTAGCGGTTCCTACGAGCAGTACTTC,CASSYSTSGSYEQYF
-,TRBJ2-1,TRBD2,TRBV10-3,TGTGCCTCATTACGGCTAGCGGGAGTAACGTATGAGCAGTTCTTC,CASLRLAGVTYEQFF
few,TRBJ1-1,-,TRBV27,TGTGCCAGCAGTTTAAGCTCGACAGCTGAAGCTTTCTTT,CASSLSSTAEAFF
-,TRBJ2-7,TRBD2,TRBV7-2,TGTGCCAGCAGCACGAGACTAGCGGGAGGGCCGGGTGAGCAGTACTTC,CASSTRLAGGPGEQYF
-,TRBJ1-3,-,TRBV4-3,TGCGCCAGCAGCCAAGAAGGCGGGGGCCTCTCTGGAAACACCATATATTTT,CASSQEGGGLSGNTIYF
-,TRBJ2-7,-,TRBV11-1,TGTGCCAGCAGCTTAGCTTTGGCAGGGGTCTACGAGCAGTACTTC,CASSLALAGVYEQYF
-,TRBJ2-7,TRBD1,TRBV18,TGTGCCAGCTCGACAGGACAGGACTTCTACGAGCAGTACTTC,CASSTGQDFYEQYF
-,TRBJ2-7,TRBD1,TRBV11-2,TGTGCCAGCAGCGGCCGGGACAGCTACGAGCAGTACTTC,CASSGRDSYEQYF
-,TRBJ2-7,TRBD1,TRBV5-1,TGCGCCAGTAAATCAGGGTCGTCAGGGGGAGTCGAGCAGTACTTC,CASKSGSSGGVEQYF
-,TRBJ2-4,TRBD1,TRBV29-1,TGCAGCGTTCGACAGGGGGGTACCAAAAACATTCAGTACTTC,CSVRQGGTKNIQYF
once,TRBJ2-3,TRBD2,TRBV4-2,TGTGCCAGCAGGACTAGCTTCACAGATACGCAGTATTTT,CASRTSFTDTQYF
-,TRBJ2-2,TRBD2,TRBV9,TGTGCCAGCAGCGTGGCTAGCGGGATCACCGGGGAGCTGTTTTTT,CASSVASGITGELFF
-,TRBJ2-2,TRBD2,TRBV9,TGTGCCAGCAGCGTAGCAGGTAGCGGGAGTATCGGGGAGCTGTTTTTT,CASSVAGSGSIGELFF
-,TRBJ2-3,-,TRBV19,TGTGCCAGTAGTAACAGGAGACGAGACACAGATACGCAGTATTTT,CASSNRRRDTDTQYF
-,TRBJ2-7,-,TRBV28,TGTGCCAGCAGTATCCAGGGAGGCGAGCAGTACTTC,CASSIQGGEQYF
-,TRBJ2-7,TRBD1,TRBV6-5,TGTGCCAGCAGTTCACGGGACAGGGCCCACGAGCAGTACTTC,CASSSRDRAHEQYF
-,TRBJ1-5,TRBD1,TRBV5-1,TGCGCCAGCAGCCCCGACAGGGGCGATCAGCCCCAGCATTTT,CASSPDRGDQPQHF
-,TRBJ1-1,-,TRBV2,TGTGCCAGCAGTGACGAGGCCAGGGGCAACACTGAAGCTTTCTTT,CASSDEARGNTEAFF
-,TRBJ2-7,TRBD1,TRBV11-2,TGTGCCAGCAGCTTAGACCGACAGGGGGCTTTATCCTACGAGCAGTACTTC,CASSLDRQGALSYEQYF
-,TRBJ2-7,TRBD2,TRBV29-1,TGCAGCGTCAAGACTAGCGCAGACTCCTACGAGCAGTACTTC,CSVKTSADSYEQYF
-,TRBJ2-4,TRBD2,TRBV10-3,TGTGCCATCAGTGAGACTCCTGCTAGCGGAAACATTCAGTACTTC,CAISETPASGNIQYF
-,TRBJ2-7,TRBD1,TRBV5-1,TGCGCCAGCAGCTTGGGGCACAGGGGTATCCTGTACGAGCAGTACTTC,CASSLGHRGILYEQYF
once,TRBJ2-7,-,TRBV27,TGTGCCACCAGCCCGTCGGGTCCCACCTACGAGCAGTACTTC,CATSPSGPTYEQYF